Listed below are T cell receptor beta chains from one sample, sequenced in a study of cytomegalovirus exposure and HLA in healthy donors. TCRdb's table, derived via immunoSEQ multiplex PCR, lists solely in-frame clones and lacks some. The table includes around 110,000 clones, around 75% detected once. The sample comprised PBMCs. These receptors were taken from a female donor in good health and CMV-seronegative. Both conserved end residues are trimmed from each CDR3. The D gene is left open where the match is weak.

J	D	V	CDR3
TRBJ2-5	-	TRBV27	ASKPSRGGETQY
TRBJ1-5	TRBD1	TRBV29-1	SVRTGGNQPQH
TRBJ1-5	-	TRBV5-3	ARSLFWRGCNQPQH
TRBJ2-7	-	TRBV14	ASSGRGGAGYEQY
TRBJ2-7	-	TRBV6-1	ASSESGLKAYEQY
TRBJ1-4	TRBD1	TRBV27	ASSPTGTGPEKLF
TRBJ2-4	-	TRBV27	ASSPLDGRPGDIQY
TRBJ2-3	TRBD2	TRBV30	AWTHGGSTLGTDTQY
TRBJ2-1	TRBD2	TRBV5-1	ASSNVLAGGNNEQF
TRBJ2-7	-	TRBV21-1	ASSPNTAGPSSYEQY
TRBJ1-5	TRBD1	TRBV9	ASSEGTGVNQPQH
TRBJ2-2	-	TRBV7-3	ASSFPAGELF
TRBJ2-3	TRBD2	TRBV10-3	AISESATSGVSSTDTQY
TRBJ2-3	TRBD1	TRBV5-5	ASSLAGQGLSTDTQY
TRBJ1-4	TRBD1	TRBV5-1	ASSIGQGVSTNEKLF
TRBJ2-5	-	TRBV7-2	ASSSSGRLAETQY
TRBJ2-5	-	TRBV5-1	ASSFPRSGTIYQETQY
TRBJ2-5	TRBD1	TRBV5-1	ASSTGQGRETQY
TRBJ1-3	-	TRBV12-5	ASVPRGGTIY
TRBJ2-1	-	TRBV9	ASSVEEYNEQF
TRBJ2-7	TRBD1	TRBV2	ASRRPGTGGYEQY
TRBJ1-2	-	TRBV27	ASSPGRGGRYGYT
TRBJ2-2	TRBD1	TRBV5-1	ASSIGTGGNTGELF
TRBJ2-1	TRBD1	TRBV28	ASSSTGNEQF
TRBJ2-2	-	TRBV1	TSSQYGLAGGTGELF
TRBJ2-1	-	TRBV5-8	ASSLLGARSYNEQF
TRBJ2-7	TRBD2	TRBV9	ASSVGLAGLRH
TRBJ1-2	TRBD1	TRBV2	ASRPGQGNGYT
TRBJ2-1	-	TRBV7-9	ASSPTVGNEQF
TRBJ1-2	-	TRBV7-2	ASSLSTANYGYT
TRBJ2-7	TRBD1	TRBV19	ASSARTGDYEQY
TRBJ2-1	-	TRBV28	ASSTSSAGYNEQF
TRBJ2-3	TRBD2	TRBV25-1	ASHPGLVADTQY
TRBJ1-1	-	TRBV11-2	ASRHAGRTNTEAF
TRBJ2-1	-	TRBV25-1	ASSLAAGSNEQF
TRBJ2-1	TRBD2	TRBV7-3	ASSLMGGSSYNEQF
TRBJ2-2	-	TRBV7-3	ASSLNSGVNTGELF
TRBJ2-7	TRBD1	TRBV5-6	ASIPRQGPYEQY
TRBJ2-1	-	TRBV5-1	ASSQRLSSGPYNEQF
TRBJ2-1	-	TRBV6-1	ASSEQTRGGRYNEQF
TRBJ2-7	TRBD2	TRBV28	ASSPPGLAGLYEQY
TRBJ2-3	TRBD2	TRBV19	ASSLRLAGVSTDTQY
TRBJ1-2	TRBD1	TRBV27	ASSRSGQGNGYT
TRBJ1-1	TRBD1	TRBV6-1	ASRVDREHTEAF
TRBJ2-7	-	TRBV5-5	ASSLTGGYEQY
TRBJ2-7	TRBD1	TRBV11-2	ASSLEGGSEYEQY
TRBJ1-2	TRBD1	TRBV6-4	AARRGPNYGYT
TRBJ1-5	-	TRBV7-2	ASSPLPPEGNQPQH
TRBJ2-1	-	TRBV7-3	ASSLSGTSSYNEQF
TRBJ2-7	TRBD1	TRBV7-8	ASSLLGGGTGAYEQY
TRBJ2-1	-	TRBV7-2	ASRSDRGGAF
TRBJ2-7	TRBD2	TRBV11-3	ASSLSGTSGYEQY
TRBJ2-7	TRBD2	TRBV7-2	ASSLEGSGRTYEQY